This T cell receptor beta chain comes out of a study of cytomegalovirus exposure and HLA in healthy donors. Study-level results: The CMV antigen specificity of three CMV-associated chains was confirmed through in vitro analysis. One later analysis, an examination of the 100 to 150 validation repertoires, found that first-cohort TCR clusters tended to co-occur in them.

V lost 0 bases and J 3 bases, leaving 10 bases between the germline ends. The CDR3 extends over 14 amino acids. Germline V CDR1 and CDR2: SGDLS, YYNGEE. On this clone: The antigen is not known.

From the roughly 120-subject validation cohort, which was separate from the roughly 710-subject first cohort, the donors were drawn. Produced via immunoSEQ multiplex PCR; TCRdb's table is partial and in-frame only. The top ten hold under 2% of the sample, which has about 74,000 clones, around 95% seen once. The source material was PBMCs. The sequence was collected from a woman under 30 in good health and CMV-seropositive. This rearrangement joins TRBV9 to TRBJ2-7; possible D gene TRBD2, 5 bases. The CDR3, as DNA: TGTGCCAGCAGCGTAGCGGCAGCGGACTACGAGCAGTACTTC. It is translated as CASSVAAADYEQYF.